This TCR beta chain was profiled in a study of T cells in tuberculosis. Study-level information: Samples predate treatment or fall within its first 7 days.

Overall study findings and caveats: Active tuberculosis patients had shorter CDR3-alpha; the beta difference was nonsignificant. Using the GMM-specific repertoire gave around 88% accuracy versus roughly 70% with motifs.

Details on this clone: The antigen remains undetermined.

Time point: new active TB diagnosis, blood taken before or within 7 days of starting treatment. Libraries were prepared by immunoSEQ multiplex PCR; TCRdb keeps only in-frame clonotypes and omits some of them. This sample has tens of thousands of clones, with roughly 94% found just once. Source: PBMCs, taken at tuberculosis diagnosis. This clonotype originated in an adult with tuberculosis.

The CDR3 DNA follows: TGTGCCAGCAGCTTGACGGGAGGTGGGCATTCACCCCTCCACTTT. Its translation is CASSLTGGGHSPLHF. The V gene is TRBV7-3, the J gene TRBJ1-6; D remains unclear. Between the trimmed V and J ends, which lost 3 bases and 8 bases, there was a span of 14 bases. Per the germline V gene, CDR1 is SGHTA and CDR2 is FQGTGA. CDR3 length: 15 amino acids.